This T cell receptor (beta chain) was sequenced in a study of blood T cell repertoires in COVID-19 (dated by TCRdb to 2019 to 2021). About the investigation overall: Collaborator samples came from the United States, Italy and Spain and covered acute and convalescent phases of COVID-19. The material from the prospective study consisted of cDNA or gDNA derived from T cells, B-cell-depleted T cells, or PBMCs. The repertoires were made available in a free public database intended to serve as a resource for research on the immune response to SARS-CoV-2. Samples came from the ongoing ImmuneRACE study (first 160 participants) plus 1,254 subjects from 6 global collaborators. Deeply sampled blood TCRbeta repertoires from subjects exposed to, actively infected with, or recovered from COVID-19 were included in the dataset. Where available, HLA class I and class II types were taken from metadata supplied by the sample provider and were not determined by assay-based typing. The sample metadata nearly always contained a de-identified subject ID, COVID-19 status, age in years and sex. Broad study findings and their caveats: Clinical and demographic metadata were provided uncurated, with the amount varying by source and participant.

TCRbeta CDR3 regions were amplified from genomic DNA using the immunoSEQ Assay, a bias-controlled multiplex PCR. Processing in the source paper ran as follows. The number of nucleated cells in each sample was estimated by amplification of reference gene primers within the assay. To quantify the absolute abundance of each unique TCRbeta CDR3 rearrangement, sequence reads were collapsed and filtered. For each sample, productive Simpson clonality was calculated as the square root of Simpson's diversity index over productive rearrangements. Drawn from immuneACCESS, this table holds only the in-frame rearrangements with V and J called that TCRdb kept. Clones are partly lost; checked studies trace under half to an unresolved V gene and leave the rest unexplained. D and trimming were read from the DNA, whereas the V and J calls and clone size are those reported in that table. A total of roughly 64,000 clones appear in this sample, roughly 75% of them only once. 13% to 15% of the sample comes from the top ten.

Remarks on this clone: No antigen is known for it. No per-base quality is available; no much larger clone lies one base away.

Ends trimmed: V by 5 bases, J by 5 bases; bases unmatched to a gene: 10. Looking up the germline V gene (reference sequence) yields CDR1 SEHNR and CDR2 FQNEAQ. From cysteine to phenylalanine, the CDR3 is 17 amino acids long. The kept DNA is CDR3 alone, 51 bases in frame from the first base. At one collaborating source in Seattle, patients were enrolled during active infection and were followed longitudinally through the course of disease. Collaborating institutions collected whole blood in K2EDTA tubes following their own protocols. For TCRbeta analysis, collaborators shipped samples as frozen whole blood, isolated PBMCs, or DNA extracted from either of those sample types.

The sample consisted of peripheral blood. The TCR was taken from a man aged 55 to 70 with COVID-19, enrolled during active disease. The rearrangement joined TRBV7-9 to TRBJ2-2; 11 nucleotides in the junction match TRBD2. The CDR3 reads CASSPSLLAGETGELFF. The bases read TGTGCCAGCAGCCCCAGCCTACTAGCGGGAGAGACCGGGGAGCTGTTTTTT. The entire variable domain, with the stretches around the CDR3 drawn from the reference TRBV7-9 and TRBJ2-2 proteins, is DTGVSQNPRHKITKRGQNVTFRCDPISEHNRLYWYRQTLGQGPEFLTYFQNEAQLEKSRLLSDRFSAERPKGSFSTLEIQRTEQGDSAMYLCASSPSLLAGETGELFFGEGSRLTVL.